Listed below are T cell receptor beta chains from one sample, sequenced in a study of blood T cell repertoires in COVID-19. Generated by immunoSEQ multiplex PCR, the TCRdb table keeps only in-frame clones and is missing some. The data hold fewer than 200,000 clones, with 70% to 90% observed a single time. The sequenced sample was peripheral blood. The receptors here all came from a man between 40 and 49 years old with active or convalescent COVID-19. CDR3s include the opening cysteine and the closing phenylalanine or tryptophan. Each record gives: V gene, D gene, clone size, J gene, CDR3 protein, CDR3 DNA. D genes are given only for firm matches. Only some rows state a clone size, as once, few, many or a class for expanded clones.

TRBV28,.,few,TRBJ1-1,CASGLGYTEAFF,TGTGCCAGCGGACTTGGATACACTGAAGCTTTCTTT
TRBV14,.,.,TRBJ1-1,CASSPRAGDTEAFF,TGTGCCAGCAGCCCCAGGGCCGGCGACACTGAAGCTTTCTTT
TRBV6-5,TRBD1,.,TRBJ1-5,CASSMDRRSNQPQHF,TGTGCCAGCAGTATGGACAGGAGGAGCAATCAGCCCCAGCATTTT
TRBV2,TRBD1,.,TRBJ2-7,CASKRTGENEQYF,TGTGCCAGCAAAAGGACAGGGGAGAACGAGCAGTACTTC
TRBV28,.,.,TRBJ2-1,CASSLQGTAYNEQFF,TGTGCCAGCAGTTTGCAGGGTACCGCCTACAATGAGCAGTTCTTC
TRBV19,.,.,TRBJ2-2,CASSWSFVRGNTGELFF,TGTGCCAGTAGTTGGTCATTTGTCAGGGGAAACACCGGGGAGCTGTTTTTT
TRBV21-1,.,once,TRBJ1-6,CASSKGRSYNSPLHF,TGTGCCAGCAGCAAAGGGCGGTCCTATAATTCACCCCTCCACTTT
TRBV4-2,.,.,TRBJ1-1,CASSPPTGIMDTEAFF,TGTGCCAGCAGCCCCCCCACAGGGATAATGGACACTGAAGCTTTCTTT
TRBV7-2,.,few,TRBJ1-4,CASSNQASNEKLFF,TGTGCCAGCAGTAACCAGGCATCTAATGAAAAACTGTTTTTT
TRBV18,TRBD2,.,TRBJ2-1,CASTGGTVNEQFF,TGTGCCAGCACGGGGGGGACGGTTAATGAGCAGTTCTTC
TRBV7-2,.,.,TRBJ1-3,CASSPWTAYSGNTIYF,TGTGCCAGCAGCCCCTGGACAGCCTACTCTGGAAACACCATATATTTT
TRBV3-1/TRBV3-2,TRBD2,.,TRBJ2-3,CASSQGGEDTQYF,TGTGCCAGCAGCCAGGGGGGGGAAGATACGCAGTATTTT
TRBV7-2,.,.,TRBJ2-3,CASSRLGRTPVSTDTQYF,TGTGCCAGCAGCCGTTTAGGGAGGACCCCCGTAAGCACAGATACGCAGTATTTT
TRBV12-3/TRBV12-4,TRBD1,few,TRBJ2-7,CASSRDSYEQYF,TGTGCCAGCAGTCGGGACAGCTACGAGCAGTACTTC
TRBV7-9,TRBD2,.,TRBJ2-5,CASSPYSGTQETQYF,TGTGCCAGCAGCCCCTATAGCGGGACCCAAGAGACCCAGTACTTC
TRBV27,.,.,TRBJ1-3,CASSLSLSPGNTIYF,TGTGCCAGCAGTCTATCCCTTAGCCCTGGAAACACCATATATTTT
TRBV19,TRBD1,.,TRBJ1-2,CASKSGGDSLYGYTF,TGTGCCAGTAAAAGCGGCGGGGACAGTCTCTATGGCTACACCTTC
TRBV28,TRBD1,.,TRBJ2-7,CASSSPGTGFFEQYF,TGTGCCAGCAGTTCACCCGGGACAGGGTTTTTCGAGCAGTACTTC
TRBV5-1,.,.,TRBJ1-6,CASSEAGAGNSPLHF,TGCGCCAGCAGCGAGGCGGGAGCCGGTAATTCACCCCTCCACTTT
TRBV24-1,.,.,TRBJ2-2,CATRGGASSSTGELFF,TGTGCCACCAGAGGGGGGGCTAGTTCGAGCACCGGGGAGCTGTTTTTT
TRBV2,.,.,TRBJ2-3,CANSDADTQYF,TGTGCCAACAGTGACGCAGATACGCAGTATTTT
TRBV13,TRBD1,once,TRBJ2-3,CASSGDRGTDTQYF,TGTGCCAGCAGCGGGGACAGGGGAACAGATACGCAGTATTTT
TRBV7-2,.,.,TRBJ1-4,CASSLFRANEKLFF,TGTGCCAGCAGCTTATTCAGGGCTAATGAAAAACTGTTTTTT
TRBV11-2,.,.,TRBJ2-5,CASSLDSRQGTQETQYF,TGTGCCAGCAGCTTAGATTCCCGGCAGGGAACCCAAGAGACCCAGTACTTC
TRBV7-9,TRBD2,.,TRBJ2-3,CASSPGTSGGGTDTQYF,TGTGCCAGCAGCCCCGGGACTAGCGGGGGGGGCACAGATACGCAGTATTTT
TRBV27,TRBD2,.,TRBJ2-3,CASRKLAAGADTQYF,TGTGCCAGCAGAAAACTAGCGGCAGGGGCAGATACGCAGTATTTT
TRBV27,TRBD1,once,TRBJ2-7,CASSFQPGDRSYEQYF,TGTGCCAGCAGTTTTCAACCCGGGGACAGATCCTACGAGCAGTACTTC